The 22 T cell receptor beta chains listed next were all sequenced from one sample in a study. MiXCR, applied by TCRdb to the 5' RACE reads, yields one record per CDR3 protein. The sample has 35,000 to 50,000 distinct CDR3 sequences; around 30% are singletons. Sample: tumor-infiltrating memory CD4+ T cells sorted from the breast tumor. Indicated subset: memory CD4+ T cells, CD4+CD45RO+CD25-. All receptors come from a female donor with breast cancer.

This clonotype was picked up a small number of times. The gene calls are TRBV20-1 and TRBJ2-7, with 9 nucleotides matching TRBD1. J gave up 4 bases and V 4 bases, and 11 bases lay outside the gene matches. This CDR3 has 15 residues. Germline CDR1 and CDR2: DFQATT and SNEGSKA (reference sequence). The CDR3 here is CSATRPGTGMYEQYF. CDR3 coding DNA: TGCAGTGCTACCCGACCTGGGACAGGGATGTACGAGCAGTACTTC.

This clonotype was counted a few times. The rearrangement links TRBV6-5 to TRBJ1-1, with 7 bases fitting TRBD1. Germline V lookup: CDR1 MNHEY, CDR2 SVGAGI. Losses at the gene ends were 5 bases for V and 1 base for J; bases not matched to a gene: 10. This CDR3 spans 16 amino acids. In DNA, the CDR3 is TGTGCCAGCAGTCACCGACAGGGAGGGGAGAACACTGAAGCTTTCTTT. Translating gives CASSHRQGGENTEAFF.

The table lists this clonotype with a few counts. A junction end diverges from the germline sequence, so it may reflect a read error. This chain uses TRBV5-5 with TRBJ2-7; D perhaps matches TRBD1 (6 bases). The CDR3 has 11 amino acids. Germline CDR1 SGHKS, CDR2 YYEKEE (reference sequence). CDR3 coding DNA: TGTGCCAGCAGCGGGGACACACGTTTTGACTTC. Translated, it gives CASSGDTRFDF.

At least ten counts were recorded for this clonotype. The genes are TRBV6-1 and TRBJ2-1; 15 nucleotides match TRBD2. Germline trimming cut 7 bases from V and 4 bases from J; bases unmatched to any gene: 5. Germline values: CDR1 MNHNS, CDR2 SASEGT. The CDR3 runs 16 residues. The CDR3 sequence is CASTRTSGGAYNEQFF. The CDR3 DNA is TGTGCCAGCACCCGGACTAGCGGGGGGGCATACAATGAGCAGTTCTTC.

In DNA, the CDR3 is TGTGCCAGCAGCTTGTCGTCTTTAGGGCAGCCCCAGCATTTT. This encodes CASSLSSLGQPQHF. This chain uses TRBV5-5 with TRBJ1-5; unclear D gene. The CDR3 is 14 amino acids. Trimming stripped 1 base from V and 7 bases from J, with 12 bases between. The germline V gene has CDR1 SGHKS and CDR2 YYEKEE (reference sequence).

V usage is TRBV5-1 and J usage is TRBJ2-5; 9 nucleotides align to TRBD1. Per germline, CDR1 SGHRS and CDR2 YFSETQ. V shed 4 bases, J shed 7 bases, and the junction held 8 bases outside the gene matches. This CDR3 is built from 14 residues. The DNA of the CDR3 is TGCGCCAGCAGCCGAGGACAGGACAGGGGGACCCAGTACTTC. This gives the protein CASSRGQDRGTQYF.

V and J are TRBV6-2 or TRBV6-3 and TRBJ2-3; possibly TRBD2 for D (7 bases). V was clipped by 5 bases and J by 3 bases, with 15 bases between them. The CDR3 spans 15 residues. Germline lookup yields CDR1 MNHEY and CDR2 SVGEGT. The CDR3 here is CASSDESGTTDTQYF. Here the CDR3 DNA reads TGTGCCAGCAGTGACGAAAGCGGGACAACAGATACGCAGTATTTT.

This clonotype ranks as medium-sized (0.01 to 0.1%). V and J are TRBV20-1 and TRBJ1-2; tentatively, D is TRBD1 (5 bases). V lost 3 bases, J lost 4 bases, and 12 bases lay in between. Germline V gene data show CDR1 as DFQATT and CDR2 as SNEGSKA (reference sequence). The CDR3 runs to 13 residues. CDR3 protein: CSASLAGSYGYTF. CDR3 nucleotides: TGCAGTGCTAGTCTAGCAGGGAGCTATGGCTACACCTTC.

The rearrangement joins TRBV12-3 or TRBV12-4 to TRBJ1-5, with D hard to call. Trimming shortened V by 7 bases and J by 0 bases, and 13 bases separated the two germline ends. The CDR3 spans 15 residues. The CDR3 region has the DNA TGTGCCAGCACCCCGGGAGTCCTTAGCAATCAGCCCCAGCATTTT. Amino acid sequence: CASTPGVLSNQPQHF.

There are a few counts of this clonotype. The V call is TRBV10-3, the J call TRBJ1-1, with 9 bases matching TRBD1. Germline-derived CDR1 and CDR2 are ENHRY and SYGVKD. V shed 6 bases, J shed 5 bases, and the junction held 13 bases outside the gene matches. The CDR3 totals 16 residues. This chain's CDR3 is CAISQTGGAGWTEAFF. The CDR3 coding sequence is TGTGCCATCAGCCAAACAGGGGGCGCAGGTTGGACTGAAGCTTTCTTT.

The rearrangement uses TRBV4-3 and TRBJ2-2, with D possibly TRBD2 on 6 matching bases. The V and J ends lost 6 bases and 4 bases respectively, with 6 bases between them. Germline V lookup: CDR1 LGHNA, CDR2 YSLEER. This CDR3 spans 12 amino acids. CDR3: CASRGGTGELFF. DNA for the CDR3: TGCGCCAGCAGGGGGGGCACCGGGGAGCTGTTTTTT.

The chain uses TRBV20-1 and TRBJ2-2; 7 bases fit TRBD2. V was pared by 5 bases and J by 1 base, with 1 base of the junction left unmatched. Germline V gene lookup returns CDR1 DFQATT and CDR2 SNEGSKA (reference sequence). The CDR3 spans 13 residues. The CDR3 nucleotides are TGCAGTGCTCCGGGAGGGAACACCGGGGAGCTGTTTTTT. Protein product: CSAPGGNTGELFF.

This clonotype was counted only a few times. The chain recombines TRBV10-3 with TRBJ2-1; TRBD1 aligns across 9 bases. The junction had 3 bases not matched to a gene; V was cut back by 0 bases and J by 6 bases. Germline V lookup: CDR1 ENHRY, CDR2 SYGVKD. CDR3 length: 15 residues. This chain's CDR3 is CAISESRTGANEQFF. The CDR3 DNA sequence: TGTGCCATCAGTGAGTCGAGGACAGGGGCCAATGAGCAGTTCTTC.

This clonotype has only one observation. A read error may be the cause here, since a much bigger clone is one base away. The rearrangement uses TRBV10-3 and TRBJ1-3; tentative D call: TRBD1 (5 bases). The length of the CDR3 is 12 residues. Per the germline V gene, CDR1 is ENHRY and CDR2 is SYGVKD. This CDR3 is CASRERGNTIHF. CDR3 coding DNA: TGTGCCAGCCGGGAAAGGGGAAACACCATACATTTT.

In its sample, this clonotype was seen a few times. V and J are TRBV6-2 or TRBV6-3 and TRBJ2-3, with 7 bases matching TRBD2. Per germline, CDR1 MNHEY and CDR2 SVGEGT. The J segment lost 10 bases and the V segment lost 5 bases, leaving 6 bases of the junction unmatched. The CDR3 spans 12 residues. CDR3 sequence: CASSDSGKSQYF. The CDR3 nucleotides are TGTGCCAGCAGTGACAGCGGGAAGTCGCAGTATTTT.

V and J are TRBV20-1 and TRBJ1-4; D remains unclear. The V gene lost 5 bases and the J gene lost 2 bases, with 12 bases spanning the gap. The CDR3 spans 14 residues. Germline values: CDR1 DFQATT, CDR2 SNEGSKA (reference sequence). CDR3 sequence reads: CSAPPGSTNEKLFF. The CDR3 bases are TGCAGTGCTCCCCCGGGTTCCACTAATGAAAAACTGTTTTTT.

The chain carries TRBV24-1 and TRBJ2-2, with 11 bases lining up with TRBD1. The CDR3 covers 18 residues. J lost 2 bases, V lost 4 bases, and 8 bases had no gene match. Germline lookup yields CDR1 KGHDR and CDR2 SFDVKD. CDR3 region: CATSDAPGQGVNTGELFF. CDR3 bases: TGTGCCACCAGTGACGCCCCGGGACAGGGGGTCAACACCGGGGAGCTGTTTTTT.

The CDR3 protein is CSVADGGNTIYF. CDR3 DNA: TGCAGCGTTGCTGACGGGGGGAACACCATATATTTT. The V call is TRBV29-1, the J call TRBJ1-3; D perhaps matches TRBD1 (5 bases). CDR3 length: 12 residues. In germline, CDR1 is SQVTM, CDR2 ANQGSEA. Trimming took 4 bases from V and 7 from J, leaving 11 bases between them.

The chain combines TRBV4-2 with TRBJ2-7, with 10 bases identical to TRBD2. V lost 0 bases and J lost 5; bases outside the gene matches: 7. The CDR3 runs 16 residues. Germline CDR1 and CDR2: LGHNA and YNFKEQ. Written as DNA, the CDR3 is TGTGCCAGCAGCCAAGACCCTAGCGGGAGTTCCCACGAGCAGTACTTC. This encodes CASSQDPSGSSHEQYF.

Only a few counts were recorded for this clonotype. CDR3 nucleotide sequence: TGTGCCAGCAGCGCCGTACTCAACACCGGGGAGCTGTTTTTT. It is translated as CASSAVLNTGELFF. The chain uses TRBV9 and TRBJ2-2; no clear D gene. Trimming cost V 3 bases and J 2 bases, with 8 bases left between them. The CDR3 contains 14 residues. Germline V gene sequence: CDR1 SGDLS, CDR2 YYNGEE.

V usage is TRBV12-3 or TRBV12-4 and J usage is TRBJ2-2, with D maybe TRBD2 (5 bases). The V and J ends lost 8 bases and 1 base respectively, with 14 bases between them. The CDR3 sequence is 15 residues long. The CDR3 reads CASLGETGNTGELFF. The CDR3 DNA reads TGTGCCAGCCTGGGAGAGACTGGGAACACCGGGGAGCTGTTTTTT.

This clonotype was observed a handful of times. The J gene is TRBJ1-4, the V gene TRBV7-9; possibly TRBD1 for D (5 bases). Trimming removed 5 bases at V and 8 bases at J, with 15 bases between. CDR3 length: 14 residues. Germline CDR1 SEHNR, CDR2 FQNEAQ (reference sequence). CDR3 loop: CASSQPSGREKLFF. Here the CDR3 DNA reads TGTGCCAGCAGCCAACCCTCGGGGCGGGAAAAACTGTTTTTT.